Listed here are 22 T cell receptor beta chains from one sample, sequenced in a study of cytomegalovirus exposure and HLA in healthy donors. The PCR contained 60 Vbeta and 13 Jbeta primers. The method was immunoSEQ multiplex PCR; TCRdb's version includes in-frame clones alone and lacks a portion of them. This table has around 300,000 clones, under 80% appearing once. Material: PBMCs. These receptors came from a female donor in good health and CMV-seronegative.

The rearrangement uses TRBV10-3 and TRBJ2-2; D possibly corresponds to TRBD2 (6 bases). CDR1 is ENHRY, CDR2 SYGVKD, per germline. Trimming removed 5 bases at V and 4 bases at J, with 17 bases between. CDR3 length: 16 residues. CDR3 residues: CAISLGQDSGTGELFF. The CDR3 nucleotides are TGTGCCATCAGTTTGGGCCAGGATAGCGGCACCGGGGAGCTGTTTTTT.

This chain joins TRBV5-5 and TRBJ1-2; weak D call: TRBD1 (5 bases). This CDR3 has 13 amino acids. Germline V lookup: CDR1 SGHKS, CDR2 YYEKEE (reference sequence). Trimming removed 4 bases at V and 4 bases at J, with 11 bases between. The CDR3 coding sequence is TGTGCCAGCAGCCCGGACATTGGCTATGGCTACACCTTC. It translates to CASSPDIGYGYTF.

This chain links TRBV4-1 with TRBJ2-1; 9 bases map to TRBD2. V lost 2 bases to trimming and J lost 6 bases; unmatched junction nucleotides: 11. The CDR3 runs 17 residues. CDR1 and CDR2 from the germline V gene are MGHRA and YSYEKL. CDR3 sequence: CASSQPRELAGSNEQFF. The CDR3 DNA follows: TGCGCCAGCAGCCAACCCAGGGAACTAGCGGGTTCCAATGAGCAGTTCTTC.

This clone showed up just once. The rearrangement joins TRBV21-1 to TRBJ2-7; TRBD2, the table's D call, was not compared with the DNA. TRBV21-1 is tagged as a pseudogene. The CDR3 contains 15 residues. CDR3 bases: TGTGCCAGCAGCAAAGTTACTAGCGGGGACTACGAGCAGTACTTC. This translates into CASSKVTSGDYEQYF.

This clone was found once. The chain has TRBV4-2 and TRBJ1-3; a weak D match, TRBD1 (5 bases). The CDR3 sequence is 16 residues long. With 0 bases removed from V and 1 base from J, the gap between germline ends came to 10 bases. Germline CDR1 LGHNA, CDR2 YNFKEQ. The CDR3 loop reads CASSQEVGTSGNTIYF. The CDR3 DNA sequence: TGTGCCAGCAGCCAAGAAGTAGGGACTTCTGGAAACACCATATATTTT.

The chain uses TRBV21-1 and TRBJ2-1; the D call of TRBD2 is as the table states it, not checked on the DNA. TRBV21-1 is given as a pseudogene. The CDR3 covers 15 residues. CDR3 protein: CASSPSGRIYNEQFF. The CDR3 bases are TGTGCCAGCAGCCCCAGCGGGCGTATCTACAATGAGCAGTTCTTC.

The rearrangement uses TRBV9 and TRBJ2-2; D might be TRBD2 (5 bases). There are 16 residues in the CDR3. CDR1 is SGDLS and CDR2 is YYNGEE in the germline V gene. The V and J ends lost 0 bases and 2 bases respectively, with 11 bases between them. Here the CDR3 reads CASSVALGLNTGELFF. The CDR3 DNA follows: TGTGCCAGCAGCGTAGCACTAGGCCTAAACACCGGGGAGCTGTTTTTT.

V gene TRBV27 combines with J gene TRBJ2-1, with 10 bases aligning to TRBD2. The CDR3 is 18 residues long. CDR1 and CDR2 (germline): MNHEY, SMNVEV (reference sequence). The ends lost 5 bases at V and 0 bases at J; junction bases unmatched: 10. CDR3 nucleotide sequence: TGTGCCAGCAGTCTGGGACTAGCGAGAAGGAGCTCCTACAATGAGCAGTTCTTC. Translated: CASSLGLARRSSYNEQFF.

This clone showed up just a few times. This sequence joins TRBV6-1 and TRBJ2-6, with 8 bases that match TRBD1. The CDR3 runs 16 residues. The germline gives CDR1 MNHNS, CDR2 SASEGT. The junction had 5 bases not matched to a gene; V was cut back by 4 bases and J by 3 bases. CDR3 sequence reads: CASSGLQGDGANVLTF. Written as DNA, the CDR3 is TGTGCCAGCAGTGGTTTACAGGGGGATGGGGCCAACGTCCTGACTTTC.

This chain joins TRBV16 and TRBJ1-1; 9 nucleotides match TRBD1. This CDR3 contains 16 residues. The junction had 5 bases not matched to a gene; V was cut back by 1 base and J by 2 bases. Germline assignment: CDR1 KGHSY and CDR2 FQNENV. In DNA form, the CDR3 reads TGTGCCAGCAGCCAATTAAGGGACAGGGAAAACACTGAAGCTTTCTTT. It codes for CASSQLRDRENTEAFF.

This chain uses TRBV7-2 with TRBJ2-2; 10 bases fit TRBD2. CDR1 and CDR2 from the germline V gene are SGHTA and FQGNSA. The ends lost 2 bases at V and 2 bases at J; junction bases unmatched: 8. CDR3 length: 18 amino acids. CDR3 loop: CASSLSHGTSVNTGELFF. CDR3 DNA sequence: TGTGCCAGCAGCTTATCCCACGGGACTAGCGTAAACACCGGGGAGCTGTTTTTT.

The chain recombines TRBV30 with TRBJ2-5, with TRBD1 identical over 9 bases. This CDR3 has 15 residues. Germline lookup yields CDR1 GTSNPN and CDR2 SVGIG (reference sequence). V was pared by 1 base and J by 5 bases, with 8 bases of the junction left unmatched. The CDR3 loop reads CAWSGGTGLWETQYF. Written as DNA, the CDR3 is TGTGCCTGGAGTGGCGGGACAGGGCTCTGGGAGACCCAGTACTTC.

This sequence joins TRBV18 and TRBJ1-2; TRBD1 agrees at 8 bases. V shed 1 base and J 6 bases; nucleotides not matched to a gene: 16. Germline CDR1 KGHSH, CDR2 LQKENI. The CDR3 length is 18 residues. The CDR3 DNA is TGTGCCAGCTCACCACAGAGGCAGGGGGCGGCCCCGGTTGATGGCTACACCTTC. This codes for CASSPQRQGAAPVDGYTF.

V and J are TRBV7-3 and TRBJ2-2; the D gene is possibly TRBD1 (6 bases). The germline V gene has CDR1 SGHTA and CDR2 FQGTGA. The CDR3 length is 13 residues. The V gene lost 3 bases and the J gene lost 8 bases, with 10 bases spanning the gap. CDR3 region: CASSLQGSGELFF. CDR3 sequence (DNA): TGTGCCAGCAGCTTGCAGGGGTCTGGGGAGCTGTTTTTT. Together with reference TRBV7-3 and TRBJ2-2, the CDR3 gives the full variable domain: GAGVSQTPSNKVTEKGKYVELRCDPISGHTALYWYRQSLGQGPEFLIYFQGTGAADDSGLPNDRFFAVRPEGSVSTLKIQRTERGDSAVYLCASSLQGSGELFFGEGSRLTVL.

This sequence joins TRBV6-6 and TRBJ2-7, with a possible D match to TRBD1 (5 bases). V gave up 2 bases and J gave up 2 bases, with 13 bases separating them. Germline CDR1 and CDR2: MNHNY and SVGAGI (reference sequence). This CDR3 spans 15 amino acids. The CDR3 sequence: CASSYRQSPTYEQYF. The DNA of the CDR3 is TGTGCCAGCAGTTACCGACAGAGTCCTACCTACGAGCAGTACTTC.

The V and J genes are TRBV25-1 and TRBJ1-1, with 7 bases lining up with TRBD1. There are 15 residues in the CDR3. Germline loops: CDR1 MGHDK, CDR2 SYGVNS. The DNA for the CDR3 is TGTGCTTCGAGGCCAGGGGGGCTCATGAACACTGAAGCTTTCTTT. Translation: CASRPGGLMNTEAFF.

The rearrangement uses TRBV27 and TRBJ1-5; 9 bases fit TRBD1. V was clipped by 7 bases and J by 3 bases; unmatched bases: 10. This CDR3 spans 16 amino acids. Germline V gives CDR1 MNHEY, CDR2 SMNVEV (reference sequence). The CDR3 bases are TGTGCCAGCAACCTACAGGGGGCGGTCTACAATCAGCCCCAGCATTTT. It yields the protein CASNLQGAVYNQPQHF.

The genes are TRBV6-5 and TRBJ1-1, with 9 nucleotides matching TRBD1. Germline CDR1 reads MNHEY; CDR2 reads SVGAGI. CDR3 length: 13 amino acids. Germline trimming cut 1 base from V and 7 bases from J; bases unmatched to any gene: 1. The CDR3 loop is CASSYLDRGEAFF. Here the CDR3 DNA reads TGTGCCAGCAGTTACTTGGACAGGGGTGAAGCTTTCTTT.

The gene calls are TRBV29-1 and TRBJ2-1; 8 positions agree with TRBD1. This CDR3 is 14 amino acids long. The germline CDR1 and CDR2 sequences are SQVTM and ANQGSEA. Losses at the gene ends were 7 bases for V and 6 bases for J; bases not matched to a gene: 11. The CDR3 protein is CSAIDRGSGNEQFF. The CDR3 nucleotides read TGCAGCGCAATAGACAGGGGCAGCGGCAATGAGCAGTTCTTC.

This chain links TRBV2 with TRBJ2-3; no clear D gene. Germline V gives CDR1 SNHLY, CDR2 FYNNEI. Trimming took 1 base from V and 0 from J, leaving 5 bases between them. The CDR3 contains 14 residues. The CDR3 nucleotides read TGTGCCAGCAGTGAAGACCAGAGCACAGATACGCAGTATTTT. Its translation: CASSEDQSTDTQYF.

The CDR3 DNA sequence: TGTGCCAGCTCTCTAAGATTGGGGGGTTCCTACAATGAGCAGTTCTTC. It yields the protein CASSLRLGGSYNEQFF. The genes are TRBV18 and TRBJ2-1; maybe TRBD2 (6 bases). Trimming left V 6 bases short and J 1 base short, with 16 bases between. CDR1 is KGHSH, CDR2 LQKENI, per germline. CDR3 length: 16 amino acids.

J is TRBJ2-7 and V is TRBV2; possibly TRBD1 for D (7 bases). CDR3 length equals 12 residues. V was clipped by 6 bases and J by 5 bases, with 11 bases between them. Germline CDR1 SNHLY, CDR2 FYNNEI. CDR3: CASRPRGDEQYF. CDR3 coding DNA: TGTGCCAGCAGACCCAGGGGGGACGAGCAGTACTTC.